This paragraph reports one T cell receptor beta chain. Antigen specificity is unknown. The data belong to a study of T cell responses to AZD1222 COVID-19 vaccine. Points from the study as a whole: Just five or six AZD1222 recipients were seropositive at baseline. Reports say nearly half of spike-specific TCRs go after unmutated variant regions.

The CDR3 has 15 residues. V lost 0 bases and J lost 4; bases outside the gene matches: 2. CDR1 and CDR2 (germline): MNHEY, SMNVEV (reference sequence). The protocol was immunoSEQ multiplex PCR, while the TCRdb copy is restricted to in-frame clones and leaves out a portion. The table includes 140,000 to 150,000 clones, roughly 90% detected once. This rearrangement joins TRBV27 to TRBJ1-2; 10 bases map to TRBD1. This material consisted of peripheral blood, taken 28 days after the second AZD1222 dose. The source of this sequence is an adult who received the AZD1222 COVID-19 vaccine. Here the CDR3 reads CASSLSTGGGYGYTF. CDR3 DNA sequence: TGTGCCAGCAGTTTATCGACAGGGGGCGGCTATGGCTACACCTTC.